The rows below give T cell receptor beta chains drawn from one sample of a study of blood T cell repertoires in COVID-19. Only in-frame clones appear in the TCRdb table, and some are missing; sequencing was by immunoSEQ multiplex PCR. This sample yields tens of thousands of clones, of which about four fifths are seen a single time; approximately 3.6% belongs to the top ten. The specimen was peripheral blood. The source of these receptors is a man over 45 with acute or convalescent COVID-19. Both conserved end residues are part of each CDR3. A D gene is named only where the DNA matches it firmly. Clone size is shown for a subset of rows, as once, few, many or a class of expanded clone.

j_call d_call v_call clone_size cdr3_aa cdr3_nt
TRBJ1-5 - TRBV11-2 - CASSSQGNSNQPQHF TGTGCCAGCAGCTCACAGGGTAATAGCAATCAGCCCCAGCATTTT
TRBJ2-1 TRBD2 TRBV10-2 - CASRSAGGVYNEQFF TGCGCCAGCAGGTCGGCGGGAGGGGTGTACAATGAGCAGTTCTTC
TRBJ1-1 - TRBV19 - CASSMRDTNTEAFF TGTGCCAGTAGTATGAGGGACACGAACACTGAAGCTTTCTTT
TRBJ2-7 - TRBV1 - CTSSQAGTRVPLYEQYF TGCACCAGCAGCCAAGCCGGGACAAGGGTCCCCCTCTACGAGCAGTACTTC
TRBJ1-2 - TRBV7-3 - CASSLDGGIYGYTF TGTGCCAGCAGCTTAGATGGGGGCATCTATGGCTACACCTTC
TRBJ2-7 TRBD1 TRBV30 - CAWSPGTALYEQYF TGTGCCTGGAGCCCCGGGACAGCGCTTTACGAGCAGTACTTC
TRBJ2-7 TRBD1 TRBV15 - CATVVGQGANEQYF TGTGCCACCGTAGTTGGGCAGGGGGCGAACGAGCAGTACTTC
TRBJ1-2 - TRBV6-2/TRBV6-3 - CASRPDGQYYGYTF TGTGCCAGCAGGCCTGACGGACAATACTATGGCTACACCTTC
TRBJ2-1 TRBD2 TRBV6-6 - CASRDGGSSYNEQFF TGTGCCAGCAGGGACGGGGGGAGCTCCTACAATGAGCAGTTCTTC
TRBJ2-5 - TRBV12-1 - CASSSRLAGEETQYF TGTGCCAGCAGCTCCCGACTAGCGGGGGAAGAGACCCAGTACTTC
TRBJ2-5 - TRBV7-3 - CASSLSAGRETQYF TGTGCCAGCAGCTTATCCGCAGGGAGGGAGACCCAGTACTTC
TRBJ1-4 - TRBV5-8 - CASSPRTANEKLFF TGTGCCAGCAGCCCTCGGACTGCTAATGAAAAACTGTTTTTT
TRBJ2-7 TRBD2 TRBV7-9 once CASRASGGYEQYF TGTGCCAGCCGCGCTAGCGGGGGCTACGAGCAGTACTTC
TRBJ1-1 - TRBV7-9 - CASSLGFEDTEAFF TGTGCCAGCAGCTTAGGGTTCGAGGATACTGAAGCTTTCTTT
TRBJ2-3 - TRBV27 - CASSLGAKGQVTQYF TGTGCCAGCAGTTTGGGGGCGAAGGGCCAGGTTACGCAGTATTTT
TRBJ1-1 TRBD1 TRBV29-1 - CSVDTGVGNTEAFF TGCAGCGTTGACACAGGGGTGGGGAACACTGAAGCTTTCTTT
TRBJ1-2 - TRBV7-8 - CASSLDGGYTF TGTGCCAGCAGCTTAGATGGCGGCTACACCTTC
TRBJ1-1 - TRBV30 - CAWSVEAGVWTEAFF TGTGCCTGGAGTGTAGAGGCAGGGGTTTGGACTGAAGCTTTCTTT
TRBJ1-2 - TRBV29-1 - CSVFRAGYTF TGCAGCGTATTCAGGGCAGGCTACACCTTC
TRBJ1-1 - TRBV7-3 - CASSLTGSRGTEAFF TGTGCCAGCAGCTTAACGGGCAGTCGGGGCACTGAAGCTTTCTTT
TRBJ2-2 TRBD1 TRBV7-3 - CASSSTGDTGELFF TGTGCCAGCAGCTCTACAGGGGACACCGGGGAGCTGTTTTTT
TRBJ1-4 TRBD1 TRBV4-2 - CASSQDPGTGNEKLFF TGTGCCAGCAGCCAAGATCCCGGGACAGGGAATGAAAAACTGTTTTTT
TRBJ1-2 TRBD1 TRBV4-1 - CASSHNLYRGPGGYTF TGCGCCAGCAGCCACAACTTATACAGGGGGCCCGGTGGCTACACCTTC
TRBJ2-1 TRBD1 TRBV7-8 - CASSPRDRAYNEQFF TGTGCCAGCAGCCCCCGGGACAGGGCATACAATGAGCAGTTCTTC
TRBJ2-6 - TRBV7-3 - CASSRDSAGANVLTF TGTGCCAGCAGCCGCGACTCGGCTGGGGCCAACGTCCTGACTTTC
TRBJ2-1 - TRBV5-4 - CASSYSWAHNEQFF TGTGCCAGCAGCTACAGTTGGGCTCACAATGAGCAGTTCTTC
TRBJ2-3 TRBD2 TRBV20-1 - CSASLGLPSDTQYF TGCAGTGCTAGTTTGGGACTACCCTCAGATACGCAGTATTTT
TRBJ1-4 TRBD1 TRBV2 - CASNPDRGGEKLFF TGTGCCAGCAACCCGGACAGGGGTGGAGAAAAACTGTTTTTT
TRBJ1-2 - TRBV28 - CASRVRANYGYTF TGTGCCAGCAGAGTCAGAGCGAACTATGGCTACACCTTC
TRBJ1-4 - TRBV5-5 - CASSTDLGAFNEKLFF TGTGCCAGCAGCACCGACCTGGGGGCCTTTAATGAAAAACTGTTTTTT
TRBJ2-1 TRBD1 TRBV4-2 - CASSQTGANEQFF TGTGCCAGCAGCCAGACAGGGGCCAATGAGCAGTTCTTC
TRBJ1-1 - TRBV4-1 - CASSQVVRAEAFF TGCGCCAGCAGCCAAGTTGTCAGGGCTGAAGCTTTCTTT